These T cell receptor beta chains were read from a single sample in a study of blood T cell repertoires in COVID-19. The method was immunoSEQ multiplex PCR; TCRdb's version includes in-frame clones alone and lacks a portion of them. The sample lists some 150,000 clones; just under 90% were seen once. Sequencing input: peripheral blood. The receptors here all came from a woman aged 45-65 years with active or convalescent COVID-19. CDR3s include the opening cysteine and the closing phenylalanine or tryptophan. The order of the fields is V gene, J gene, D gene, clone size, CDR3 protein, CDR3 DNA. A D gene is named only where the DNA matches it firmly. Not every row has a clone size; where given, it reads once, few, many or a size class.

>TRBV5-1|TRBJ2-5|TRBD1|-
CASSLEGTVQETQYF
TGCGCCAGCAGCTTGGAAGGGACAGTGCAAGAGACCCAGTACTTC
>TRBV7-2|TRBJ1-3|-|-
CASSLGIGGTGNTIYF
TGTGCCAGCAGCTTAGGGATCGGGGGAACTGGAAACACCATATATTTT
>TRBV6-5|TRBJ2-7|TRBD1|-
CASRIGQVQNYEQYF
TGTGCCAGCAGGATCGGACAGGTACAGAACTACGAGCAGTACTTC
>TRBV2|TRBJ2-3|TRBD2|-
CASSEWEGTDTQYF
TGTGCCAGCAGTGAATGGGAGGGCACAGATACGCAATATTTT
>TRBV19|TRBJ1-4|TRBD1|once
CASSPEGAWEKLFF
TGTGCCAGTAGTCCGGAGGGGGCTTGGGAAAAACTGTTTTTT
>TRBV4-3|TRBJ1-5|-|-
CASSQEGGNQPQHF
TGCGCCAGCAGCCAAGAAGGGGGCAATCAGCCCCAGCATTTT
>TRBV25-1|TRBJ2-7|-|-
CASCSDSSYEQYF
TGTGCCAGCTGTTCGGACAGCTCCTACGAGCAGTACTTC
>TRBV7-2|TRBJ2-5|-|medium-sized
CASSLAFKETQYF
TGTGCCAGCAGCTTAGCTTTTAAAGAGACCCAGTACTTC
>TRBV7-9|TRBJ1-1|-|medium-sized
CASSLVGSGKEAFF
TGTGCCAGCAGCTTAGTCGGTAGCGGGAAGGAAGCTTTCTTT
>TRBV9|TRBJ2-5|-|-
CASSADLASQETQYF
TGTGCCAGCAGCGCCGACCTAGCGAGCCAAGAGACCCAGTACTTC
>TRBV6-5|TRBJ2-1|-|-
CASSSSSVSYNEQFF
TGTGCCAGCAGCAGCTCTAGCGTCTCCTACAATGAGCAGTTCTTC
>TRBV14|TRBJ2-1|-|-
CPPSQDGGGAGAPHNEQFF
TGTCCCCCCAGCCAAGACGGGGGCGGGGCGGGGGCTCCACACAATGAGCAGTTCTTC
>TRBV27|TRBJ2-1|TRBD1|-
CASRGNFGTDNEQFF
TGTGCCAGCAGGGGAAACTTCGGGACAGACAATGAGCAGTTCTTC
>TRBV23-1|TRBJ1-5|-|few
CASSQSSSGAGQPQHF
TGCGCCAGCAGTCAATCGTCTTCAGGGGCTGGTCAGCCCCAGCATTTT
>TRBV2|TRBJ1-2|TRBD1|-
CLSKGQGVGYGYTF
TGCCTATCCAAGGGACAGGGGGTCGGCTATGGCTACACCTTC
>TRBV5-1|TRBJ1-2|-|-
CASSLVPGVANYGYTF
TGCGCCAGCAGCTTGGTCCCCGGGGTGGCCAACTATGGCTACACCTTC
>TRBV21-1|TRBJ2-3|-|once
CASSKGAGGWTDTQYF
TGTGCCAGCAGCAAAGGGGCAGGGGGCTGGACAGATACGCAGTATTTT
>TRBV7-6|TRBJ2-7|-|-
CASSLNRRGYEQYF
TGTGCCAGCAGCTTAAATAGGCGGGGCTACGAGCAGTACTTC
>TRBV19|TRBJ2-5|TRBD2|-
CASSTTGGAGETQYF
TGTGCCAGTAGTACCACCGGGGGGGCCGGAGAGACCCAGTACTTC
>TRBV2|TRBJ1-3|-|-
CASSPEATFLGNTIYF
TGTGCCAGCAGTCCCGAAGCCACCTTCCTTGGAAACACCATATATTTT
>TRBV27|TRBJ2-1|TRBD1|-
CASREGQSSYNEQFF
TGTGCCAGCAGAGAGGGACAGTCCTCCTACAATGAGCAGTTCTTC
>TRBV7-9|TRBJ1-1|-|-
CASSLGPVTEAFF
TGTGCCAGCAGCTTAGGGCCAGTCACTGAAGCTTTCTTT
>TRBV6-5|TRBJ1-6|-|once
CASSTGTSSPLHF
TGTGCCAGCAGCACAGGGACGAGTTCACCCCTCCACTTT
>TRBV3-1/TRBV3-2|TRBJ2-5|-|-
CASSHTGWGERETQYF
TGTGCCAGCAGCCACACGGGGTGGGGGGAGAGGGAGACCCAGTACTTC
>TRBV5-4|TRBJ2-1|-|-
CASSLGRSINNEQFF
TGTGCCAGCAGCTTGGGCCGGTCTATAAACAATGAGCAGTTCTTC
>TRBV6-5|TRBJ1-1|TRBD1|-
CASRATGTGKTEAFF
TGTGCCAGCAGGGCTACCGGGACAGGGAAAACTGAAGCTTTCTTT
>TRBV10-3|TRBJ2-7|TRBD2|-
CAISGRGLAGEYEQYF
TGTGCCATCAGTGGTCGGGGACTAGCGGGAGAGTACGAGCAGTACTTC
>TRBV7-6|TRBJ1-6|-|-
CASSVWSTGNSPLHF
TGTGCCAGCAGCGTATGGTCCACAGGAAATTCACCCCTCCACTTT
>TRBV4-2|TRBJ1-4|TRBD1|-
CASSQERSGGYEKLFF
TGTGCCAGCAGCCAAGAACGGTCAGGGGGTTATGAAAAACTGTTTTTT
>TRBV18|TRBJ1-2|TRBD1|few
CASSPPTGENYGYTF
TGTGCCAGCTCACCACCGACAGGGGAGAACTATGGCTACACCTTC
>TRBV19|TRBJ2-1|TRBD2|-
CASSQSGSGINEQFF
TGTGCCAGTAGCCAAAGCGGGAGCGGGATCAATGAGCAGTTCTTC
>TRBV4-1|TRBJ1-4|TRBD1|-
CASSQTGGAGTVNEKLFF
TGCGCCAGCAGCCAGACGGGCGGAGCCGGGACAGTAAATGAAAAACTGTTTTTT
>TRBV29-1|TRBJ2-3|TRBD1|once
CSVYDRGSTDTQYF
TGCAGCGTCTACGACAGGGGAAGCACAGATACGCAGTATTTT
>TRBV11-3|TRBJ2-1|-|-
CASSLVAGAPNEQFF
TGTGCCAGCAGCTTAGTCGCGGGGGCCCCCAATGAGCAGTTCTTC
>TRBV27|TRBJ1-6|-|-
CASSSTVTNSPLHF
TGTGCCAGCAGTTCGACAGTCACAAATTCACCCCTCCACTTT
>TRBV28|TRBJ1-5|-|-
CASRPTGSQPQHF
TGTGCCAGCAGACCCACAGGTTCCCAGCCCCAGCATTTT
>TRBV23-1|TRBJ2-2|TRBD1|-
CASSHPDRGPNTGELFF
TGCGCCAGCAGTCACCCGGACAGGGGGCCGAACACCGGGGAGCTGTTTTTT